This entry features one TCR beta chain sequence. The data were obtained in a study of blood T cell repertoires in COVID-19. Background on the study: The analysed material was cDNA or gDNA that came from T cells, B-cell-depleted T cells, or PBMCs.

This CDR3 is built from 14 residues. The V gene end was trimmed by 6 bases and the J gene end by 4 bases; junction bases not matched to a gene: 9. Germline CDR1 is KGHSH and CDR2 is LQKENI. Under the authors' procedure: Amplification from reference gene primers served as the basis for estimated nucleated cell counts. Method: immunoSEQ multiplex PCR; TCRdb's copy keeps in-frame clones and lacks some. From that table come the V and J calls and clone size; the DNA was used to work out D and trimming. Among about 480,000 clones listed, approximately 90% were seen once. Adults between roughly 18 and 90 years of age took part from approximately 24 US areas. Cohort allocation depended upon clinical history that participants reported.

This chain uses TRBV18 with TRBJ2-7, with 7 bases that match TRBD1. The TCR comes from a woman aged 18-35 years with acute COVID-19. The sequenced material came from PBMCs or T cells enriched from blood (not recorded which). The CDR3 loop reads CASSSGQLGYEQYF. The CDR3 DNA reads as TGTGCCAGCTCCTCGGGACAGTTAGGGTACGAGCAGTACTTC.